These 16 T cell receptor beta chains were all obtained from the same sample, sequenced in a study of T cell changes during pregnancy in multiple sclerosis. This table comes from immunoSEQ multiplex PCR, and its TCRdb copy is limited to in-frame clones, with some not included. The sample gives more than 60,000 clones, 90% to 95% of which show up once; 0.65% to 1% is in the top ten. This sample comprised peripheral blood, obtained before pregnancy. All receptors derive from a female donor with multiple sclerosis, enrolled in a pregnancy study.

J is TRBJ1-2 and V is TRBV7-9; 7 nucleotides agree with TRBD1. The CDR3 contains 13 residues. Per the germline V gene, CDR1 is SEHNR and CDR2 is FQNEAQ (reference sequence). V shed 3 bases and J 10 bases; nucleotides not matched to a gene: 8. The CDR3 coding sequence is TGTGCCAGCAGCTTCTCTCAGGGGGTTGACTACACCTTC. This sequence encodes CASSFSQGVDYTF.

The chain has TRBV7-6 and TRBJ1-1; 9 nucleotides match TRBD1. This CDR3 region has 14 residues. The germline CDR1 and CDR2 sequences are SGHVS and FNYEAQ. J gave up 5 bases and V 5 bases, and 6 bases lay outside the gene matches. CDR3 DNA: TGTGCCAGCAGCCCCACAGGGGGCGCAACTGAAGCTTTCTTT. Encoded protein: CASSPTGGATEAFF.

The rearrangement joins TRBV15 to TRBJ1-2; a weak D match, TRBD1 (6 bases). V dropped 6 bases and J dropped 4 bases, with 21 bases sitting between them. The CDR3 loop spans 16 amino acids. Germline lookup yields CDR1 LNHNV and CDR2 YYDKDF (reference sequence). The CDR3 nucleotides read TGTGCCACCAGTCCAGAAACAGGGCCTATGGGCTATGGCTACACCTTC. Translation gives CATSPETGPMGYGYTF.

Here the CDR3 DNA reads TGTGCCAGCAGTTTGGCCACTGGGACAGCGGAACTCACAGATACGCAGTATTTT. It is translated as CASSLATGTAELTDTQYF. The V gene is TRBV27, the J gene TRBJ2-3, with 7 bases identical to TRBD1. V was pared by 3 bases and J by 2 bases, with 14 bases of the junction left unmatched. Looked up from germline, CDR1 is MNHEY and CDR2 is SMNVEV (reference sequence). The CDR3 spans 18 residues.

The chain is built from TRBV15 and TRBJ1-6, with a tentative D call TRBD1 (6 bases). The CDR3 runs 16 residues. V lost 0 bases and J lost 5, with 11 bases in between. CDR1 LNHNV and CDR2 YYDKDF come from the germline V gene (reference sequence). The CDR3 DNA reads TGTGCCACCAGCAGAGATCTGACAGGAGATAATTCACCCCTCCACTTT. This encodes CATSRDLTGDNSPLHF.

This rearrangement joins TRBV28 to TRBJ1-4; D is ambiguous. Germline V lookup: CDR1 MDHEN, CDR2 SYDVKM. CDR3 length: 15 residues. V dropped 4 bases and J dropped 0 bases, with 9 bases sitting between them. CDR3 in DNA: TGTGCCAGCAGTTCCCCCGGGGCAACTAATGAAAAACTGTTTTTT. It translates to CASSSPGATNEKLFF.

V and J are TRBV19 and TRBJ1-1; 8 bases align to TRBD1. J lost 0 bases, V lost 3 bases, and 6 bases had no gene match. Germline CDR1 LNHDA, CDR2 SQIVND (reference sequence). The CDR3 has 16 residues. The CDR3 DNA reads TGTGCCAGTAGTATCGGAGCAGGGGGCCTGAACACTGAAGCTTTCTTT. This translates into CASSIGAGGLNTEAFF.

This clone was recorded at least ten times. Other DNA sequences of this sample code for an identical CDR3. This chain uses TRBV6-4 with TRBJ2-2; D possibly corresponds to TRBD2 (5 bases). Germline assignment: CDR1 MRHNA and CDR2 SNTAGT. This CDR3 comprises 13 residues. V lost 0 bases to trimming and J lost 6 bases, with 5 bases between them. The chain's CDR3 is CASSDSSAGELFF. DNA for the CDR3: TGTGCCAGCAGTGACTCTAGCGCCGGGGAGCTGTTTTTT.

This chain joins TRBV7-3 and TRBJ2-3; 7 bases fit TRBD2. The CDR3 loop spans 14 amino acids. J gave up 1 base and V 6 bases, and 4 bases lay outside the gene matches. CDR1 SGHTA and CDR2 FQGTGA come from the germline V gene. CDR3 nucleotide sequence: TGTGCCAGCAGTCCGAGCGGGGGCACAGATACGCAGTATTTT. It yields the protein CASSPSGGTDTQYF.

The chain recombines TRBV5-6 with TRBJ2-3; 13 bases align to TRBD2. This CDR3 comprises 16 residues. Germline V gene lookup returns CDR1 SGHDT and CDR2 YYEEEE. J was trimmed by 4 bases and V by 4 bases; bases with no gene match: 6. The CDR3 coding sequence is TGTGCCAGCAGCACACTAGCGGGGGGGCCCCCAGATACGCAGTATTTT. Its protein is CASSTLAGGPPDTQYF.

The chain employs TRBV11-3 and TRBJ1-1; TRBD1 matches at 7 bases. V gave up 3 bases and J gave up 5 bases; unmatched junction bases: 3. Germline V gene sequence: CDR1 SGHNT, CDR2 YENEEA. This CDR3 has 13 amino acids. For the CDR3, the DNA is TGTGCCAGCAGCTTTACAGGGGAGACTGAAGCTTTCTTT. Encoded protein: CASSFTGETEAFF.

The rearrangement links TRBV27 to TRBJ2-3; D not certain. With 2 bases removed from V and 4 bases from J, the gap between germline ends came to 16 bases. CDR1 is MNHEY, CDR2 SMNVEV, per germline (reference sequence). The CDR3 has 16 amino acids. The CDR3 nucleotides read TGTGCCAGCAGTTTAGGCGGTTGGTTAGACTCAGATACGCAGTATTTT. Translated, it gives CASSLGGWLDSDTQYF.

The chain has TRBV5-4 and TRBJ2-1; D is perhaps TRBD2 (6 bases). V was cut by 4 bases and J by 0 bases, with 17 bases left in between. In germline, CDR1 is SGHNT, CDR2 YYREEE (reference sequence). CDR3 length equals 17 residues. CDR3 sequence reads: CASSPAGTLSSYNEQFF. The CDR3 coding sequence is TGTGCCAGCAGCCCGGCCGGGACTTTAAGCTCCTACAATGAGCAGTTCTTC.

The genes are TRBV10-3 and TRBJ2-7; 8 positions agree with TRBD1. V shed 2 bases and J 4 bases; nucleotides not matched to a gene: 7. The CDR3 has 15 amino acids. Germline CDR1 reads ENHRY; CDR2 reads SYGVKD. The CDR3 sequence is CAISEATGVGYEQYF. CDR3 nucleotide sequence: TGTGCCATCAGTGAGGCGACAGGGGTGGGGTACGAGCAGTACTTC.

The rearrangement joins TRBV19 to TRBJ1-5; the D is unclear. This CDR3 is built from 16 residues. Germline V gene sequence: CDR1 LNHDA, CDR2 SQIVND (reference sequence). V was shortened by 7 bases and J by 0 bases, with 16 bases between the two germline ends. This CDR3 is CASTSYPPNSNQPQHF. The CDR3 DNA reads TGTGCCAGTACTTCCTACCCCCCAAATAGCAATCAGCCCCAGCATTTT.

This chain links TRBV19 with TRBJ1-6; 7 bases align to TRBD1. The CDR3 extends over 15 amino acids. The trim removed 5 bases at V and 0 bases at J, leaving 1 base unmatched. CDR1 LNHDA and CDR2 SQIVND come from the germline V gene (reference sequence). The CDR3 here is CASSWDSSYNSPLHF. The CDR3 region has the DNA TGTGCCAGTAGTTGGGACAGCTCCTATAATTCACCCCTCCACTTT.